This T cell receptor beta chain was retrieved from a study of blood T cell repertoires in COVID-19. The wider study: Spain, Italy and the United States supplied samples that represented acute and convalescent COVID-19. The analysed material was cDNA or gDNA that came from T cells, B-cell-depleted T cells, or PBMCs.

The CDR3 loop spans 18 amino acids. The germline V gene has CDR1 SGHKS and CDR2 YYEKEE (reference sequence). V shed 4 bases and J 1 base; nucleotides not matched to a gene: 15. Original processing methods: The assay estimated nucleated cells by amplifying reference gene primers. Assay: immunoSEQ multiplex PCR; the TCRdb copy retains only in-frame clones and omits some. That table gives V, J and clone size, and the DNA gave D and trimming. This table holds over 100,000 clones, around nine tenths found once. This clonotype was sampled from a middle-aged man with acute or convalescent COVID-19. The sample was peripheral blood. The chain joins TRBV5-5 to TRBJ1-2, with 8 bases matching TRBD1. CDR3 sequence: CASSTSGVRGRSNYGYTF. Here the CDR3 DNA reads TGTGCCAGCAGCACATCTGGCGTCAGGGGGCGCAGTAACTATGGCTACACCTTC. Complete variable domain (other parts from reference TRBV5-5 and TRBJ1-2): DAGVTQSPTHLIKTRGQQVTLRCSPISGHKSVSWYQQVLGQGPQFIFQYYEKEERGRGNFPDRFSARQFPNYSSELNVNALLLGDSALYLCASSTSGVRGRSNYGYTFGSGTRLTVV.